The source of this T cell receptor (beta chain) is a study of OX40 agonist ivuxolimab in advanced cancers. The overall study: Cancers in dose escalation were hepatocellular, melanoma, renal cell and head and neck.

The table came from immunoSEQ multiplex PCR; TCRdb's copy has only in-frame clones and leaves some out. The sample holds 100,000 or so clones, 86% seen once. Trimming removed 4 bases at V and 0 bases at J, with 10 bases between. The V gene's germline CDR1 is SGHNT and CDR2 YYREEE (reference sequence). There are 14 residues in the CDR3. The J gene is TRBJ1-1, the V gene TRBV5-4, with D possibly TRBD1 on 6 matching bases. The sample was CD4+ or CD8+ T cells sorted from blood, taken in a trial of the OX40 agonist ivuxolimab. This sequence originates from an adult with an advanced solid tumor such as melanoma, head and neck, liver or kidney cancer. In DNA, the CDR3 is TGTGCCAGCAGCCTAGACAGGCTGAACACTGAAGCTTTCTTT. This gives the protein CASSLDRLNTEAFF.